This T cell receptor (beta chain) stems from a study of shared clonotypes between healthy human individuals (dated by TCRdb to about 2020). Looking at the study overall: The cohort included three men and a couple of women between 18 and 49 years of age. For each donor, CD4 naive and CD4 memory were each given three plates, CD8 naive was given two plates, and CD8 memory was given one plate. To estimate repertoire size and how much clonotypes are shared between individuals, the study performed deep sequencing of blood TCR repertoires from a few healthy adults. Different laboratories and diverse techniques were used to prepare libraries and sequence TCR repertoires, to increase sequencing depth and limit assay-specific biases. Per donor, leukapheresis produced somewhere between about 0.9 and 9 billion PBMCs. The study at large found these results: Sharing across several donors was observed for roughly 5% of naive CD4, under 4% of naive CD8, 2% to 2.5% of memory CD4, and approximately 0.41% of memory CD8 clonotypes. Rarefaction of sorted-subset datasets indicated incomplete sequencing despite the large sequencing depth. Pairwise subsampling led to the expectation that sequencing depth would affect the degree of clonotype sharing among donors. Because the study included only a small number of donors, the genetic and exposure-history diversity represented was limited. Larger estimated clonotype richness was generally found for naive subsets than for memory subsets. Sampling was limited to blood, and TCR repertoires in tissue likely differ from TCR repertoires in blood. Compared with non-shared clonotypes, clonotypes shared by all four sorted-subset donors had higher generation probabilities.

TCR CDR3 regions were amplified from genomic DNA by multiplex PCR using the deep immunoSEQ assay. Extracted genomic DNA from each cell subset was distributed evenly across all wells of several immunoSEQ 96-well plates, and each plate was treated as a replicate. For sorted subsets, each replicate PCR was loaded with about 200 ng genomic DNA, equivalent to 25,000 to 35,000 T cell genomes. The purified libraries were quantified using a Qubit 3.0 fluorometer, sized with a Bioanalyzer 2100, and then quantified again using the KAPA Library Quantification kit. Every immunoSEQ 96-well plate was sequenced on a separate single-read 150-cycle Illumina NextSeq 550 flow cell. Per the source publication's procedure: Because the immunoSEQ output included only junctional sequences and no quality scores, the filtering could not be the same as the filtering used for full-length reads. Sequences were annotated with PyIR, a Python wrapper for IgBLAST v1.9, using IMGT germline references to assign V/J genes and CDR3. Reads were filtered out if the reads had weak V/J assignments (E-value above 1e-6), no CDR3, stop codons, out-of-frame junctions, or ambiguous translated residues. V3J clonotypes were defined by identical inferred V gene, J gene, and CDR3 amino acid sequence. Percentage overlap between repertoires was computed as shared unique clonotypes divided by the size of the smaller repertoire. Repertoire richness was assessed with RTK rarefaction, the Chao1 estimator, and Recon v2.1 estimates of unobserved clonotypes. Generation probabilities for all TCRbeta clonotypes obtained by the gDNA method from a few donors were computed using OLGA. This immuneACCESS table, as held by TCRdb, lists in-frame sequences with V and J called but not all clones. Of the missing ones, under half trace to an unresolved V gene in checked studies; the others have no known cause. Clone size and the V and J calls come from that table; the DNA yielded D and trimming. The sample records almost 700,000 clones, under 95% of which are singletons. The ten biggest clones cover 24% of the sample.

On this clone itself: Its cognate antigen has yet to be identified. Per-nucleotide qualities are absent, and no much larger clonotype sits a single base away.

For the CD8 naive samples, CD45RO-negative cells were positively selected for CCR7, yielding a CD45RA+CCR7+ population from which TemRA cells were excluded. Healthy HIV-negative adults with no recently reported acute infections or vaccinations were included as donors. Every donor was a Caucasian adult residing in Nashville, Tennessee, USA. Blood was collected by leukapheresis, and PBMCs were isolated by Ficoll-Histopaque density gradient centrifugation and then cryopreserved in liquid nitrogen vapor phase. Analytical flow cytometry was used to check the purity and quantity of every magnetically sorted T cell population. Genomic DNA was isolated from every sorted fraction and measured by UV absorbance on a Nanodrop 2000c. The specimen was naive CD8+ T cells sorted from blood. Explained via the paper, the cell subset or site label denotes: CD45RA+CCR7+. This receptor was obtained from a man aged 25 to 40 in good health.

The CDR3 here reads CASSQEAGSSYNEQFF. The nucleotides are TGTGCCAGCAGCCAGGAAGCGGGGAGCTCCTACAATGAGCAGTTCTTC. The chain joins TRBV4-2 to TRBJ2-1; 7 junctional bases match TRBD2. V is pruned by 3 bases and J by 0 bases, leaving 5 bases of the junction without a gene match. The germline V gene gives CDR1 as LGHNA and CDR2 as YNFKEQ. The CDR3 starts with the cysteine, ends with the phenylalanine, and has 16 residues. Solely the CDR3 DNA is kept, with 48 bases framed from the first base.